These 8 T cell receptor beta chains were sequenced from one sample in a study of early T cells in non-severe SARS-CoV-2 infection. TCRdb re-analysed the 5' RACE reads in MiXCR, keeping a single row per CDR3 protein. Of about 47,000 distinct CDR3 sequences listed, about a tenth are singletons. The sequenced sample was whole blood, obtained at baseline. These receptors originate from an adult who was a healthcare worker with PCR-confirmed SARS-CoV-2 infection or an uninfected control (not recorded which).

This clonotype is classed as medium-sized. The chain carries TRBV28 and TRBJ1-2, with D tentatively TRBD1 (5 bases). The CDR3 loop spans 14 amino acids. Germline V gene sequence: CDR1 MDHEN, CDR2 SYDVKM. V was clipped by 8 bases and J by 5 bases, with 18 bases between them. For the CDR3, the DNA is TGTGCCAGCCAGTTCGAGGGGCAGCCTTATGGCTACACCTTC. Its protein is CASQFEGQPYGYTF.

The J gene is TRBJ1-2, the V gene TRBV5-1; D may be TRBD1 (5 bases). The CDR3 is 17 amino acids. The V gene's germline CDR1 is SGHRS and CDR2 YFSETQ. The germline V and J ends were trimmed by 4 bases and 8 bases, with 27 bases remaining between them. This CDR3 reads CASSATGTGNPQVGYTF. The CDR3 region has the DNA TGCGCCAGCAGCGCGACCGGGACGGGCAACCCCCAAGTCGGCTACACCTTC.

The chain has TRBV14 and TRBJ2-1, with 7 bases lining up with TRBD1. The CDR3 spans 13 residues. J lost 3 bases, V lost 6 bases, and 2 bases had no gene match. CDR1 and CDR2 from the germline V gene are SGHDN and FVKESK. This CDR3 is CASSRDSYNEQFF. The DNA for the CDR3 is TGTGCCAGCAGTCGGGACAGCTACAATGAGCAGTTCTTC.

This clonotype has at least ten counts. CDR3 DNA: TGCGCCAGCAGCCCGGGACAGGGGAACTACGAGCAGTACTTC. Translated, it gives CASSPGQGNYEQYF. This chain uses TRBV4-1 with TRBJ2-7; 10 bases fit TRBD1. J lost 3 bases, V lost 4 bases, and 3 bases had no gene match. There are 14 residues in the CDR3. CDR1 and CDR2 from the germline V gene are MGHRA and YSYEKL.

The chain uses TRBV2 and TRBJ2-7, with D possibly TRBD1 on 6 matching bases. V was pared by 2 bases and J by 1 base, with 9 bases between. Germline V gene lookup returns CDR1 SNHLY and CDR2 FYNNEI. The CDR3 length is 14 residues. CDR3 amino acids: CASSENRDSYEQYF. The CDR3 DNA reads as TGTGCCAGCAGTGAAAACAGGGATTCCTACGAGCAGTACTTC.

The chain links TRBV4-3 to TRBJ1-2; 7 bases agree with TRBD1. The germline gives CDR1 LGHNA, CDR2 YSLEER. After removal of 0 bases from V and 5 bases from J, the junction contained 9 bases not matched to a gene. The CDR3 is 16 residues long. CDR3 DNA: TGCGCCAGCAGCCAAGATAGGGCAGGGGGAAGATATGGCTACACCTTC. Its translation is CASSQDRAGGRYGYTF.

This CDR3 is CASSGATASYGYTF. The CDR3 DNA reads as TGTGCCAGCAGTGGAGCGACGGCTTCCTATGGCTACACCTTC. V usage is TRBV2 and J usage is TRBJ1-2; no clear D. Trimming cost V 4 bases and J 4 bases, with 13 bases left between them. CDR1 and CDR2 from the germline V gene are SNHLY and FYNNEI. The CDR3 loop spans 14 amino acids.

CDR3 sequence: CASSSRGSGRGGTDTQYF. The CDR3 coding sequence is TGTGCCAGCAGCTCGAGGGGTAGCGGCCGGGGGGGCACAGATACGCAGTATTTT. This sequence joins TRBV7-2 and TRBJ2-3; the match to TRBD2 covers 7 bases. This CDR3 has 18 amino acids. After removal of 4 bases from V and 1 base from J, the junction contained 14 bases not matched to a gene. Germline assignment: CDR1 SGHTA and CDR2 FQGNSA.